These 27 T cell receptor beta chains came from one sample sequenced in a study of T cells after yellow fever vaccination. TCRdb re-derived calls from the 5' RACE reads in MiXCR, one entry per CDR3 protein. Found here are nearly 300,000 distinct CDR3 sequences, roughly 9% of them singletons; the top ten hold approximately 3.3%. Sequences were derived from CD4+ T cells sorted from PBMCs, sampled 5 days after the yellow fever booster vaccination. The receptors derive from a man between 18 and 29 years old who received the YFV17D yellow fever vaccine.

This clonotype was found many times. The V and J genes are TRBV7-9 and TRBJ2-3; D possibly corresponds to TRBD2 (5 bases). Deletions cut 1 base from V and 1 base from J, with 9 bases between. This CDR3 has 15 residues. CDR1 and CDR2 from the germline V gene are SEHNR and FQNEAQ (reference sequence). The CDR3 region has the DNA TGTGCCAGCAGCTTAGTAACCGGGGGCACAGATACGCAGTATTTT. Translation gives CASSLVTGGTDTQYF. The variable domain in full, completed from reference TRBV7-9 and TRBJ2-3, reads DTGVSQNPRHKITKRGQNVTFRCDPISEHNRLYWYRQTLGQGPEFLTYFQNEAQLEKSRLLSDRFSAERPKGSFSTLEIQRTEQGDSAMYLCASSLVTGGTDTQYFGPGTRLTVL.

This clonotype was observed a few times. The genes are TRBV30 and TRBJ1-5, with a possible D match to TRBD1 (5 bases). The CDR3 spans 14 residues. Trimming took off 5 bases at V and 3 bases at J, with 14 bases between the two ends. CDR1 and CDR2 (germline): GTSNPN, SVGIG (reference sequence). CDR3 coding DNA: TGTGCCTGGGATGGGGGTTCCCACAATCAGCCCCAGCATTTT. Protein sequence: CAWDGGSHNQPQHF.

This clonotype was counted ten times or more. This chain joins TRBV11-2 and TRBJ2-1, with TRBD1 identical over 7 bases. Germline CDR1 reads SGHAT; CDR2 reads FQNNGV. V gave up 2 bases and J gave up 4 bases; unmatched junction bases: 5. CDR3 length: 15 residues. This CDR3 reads CASSLSTGKYNEQFF. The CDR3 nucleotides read TGTGCCAGCAGCTTATCGACAGGGAAATACAATGAGCAGTTCTTC.

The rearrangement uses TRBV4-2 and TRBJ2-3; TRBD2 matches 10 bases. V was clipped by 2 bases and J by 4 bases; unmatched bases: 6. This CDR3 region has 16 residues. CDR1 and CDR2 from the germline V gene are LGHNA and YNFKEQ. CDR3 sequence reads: CASSQQAGGIADTQYF. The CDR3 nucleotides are TGTGCCAGCAGCCAACAAGCGGGGGGGATAGCAGATACGCAGTATTTT.

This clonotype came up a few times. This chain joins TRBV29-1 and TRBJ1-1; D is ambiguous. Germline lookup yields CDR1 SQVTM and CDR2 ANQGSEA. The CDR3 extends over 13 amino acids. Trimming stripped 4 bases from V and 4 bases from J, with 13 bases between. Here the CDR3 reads CSVGWGYGTEAFF. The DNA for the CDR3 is TGCAGCGTTGGTTGGGGATATGGCACTGAAGCTTTCTTT.

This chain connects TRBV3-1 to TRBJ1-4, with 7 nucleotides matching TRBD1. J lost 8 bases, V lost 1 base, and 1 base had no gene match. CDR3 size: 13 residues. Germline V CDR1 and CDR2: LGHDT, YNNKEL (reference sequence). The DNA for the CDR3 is TGTGCCAGCAGCCAAGCGGGACAGGAAAAACTGTTTTTT. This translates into CASSQAGQEKLFF.

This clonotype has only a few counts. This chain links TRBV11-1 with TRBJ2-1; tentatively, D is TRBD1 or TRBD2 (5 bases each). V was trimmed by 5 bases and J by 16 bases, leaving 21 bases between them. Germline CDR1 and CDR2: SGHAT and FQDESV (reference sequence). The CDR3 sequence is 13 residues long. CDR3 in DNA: TGTGCCAGCAGCCACCTCGAGATAGAGAGGGACTTCTTC. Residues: CASSHLEIERDFF.

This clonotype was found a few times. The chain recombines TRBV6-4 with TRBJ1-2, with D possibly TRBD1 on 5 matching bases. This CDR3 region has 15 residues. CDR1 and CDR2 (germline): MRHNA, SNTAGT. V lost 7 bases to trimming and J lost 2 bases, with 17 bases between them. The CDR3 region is CASTELFGGNYGYTF. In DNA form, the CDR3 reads TGTGCCAGCACGGAACTTTTTGGGGGGAACTATGGCTACACCTTC.

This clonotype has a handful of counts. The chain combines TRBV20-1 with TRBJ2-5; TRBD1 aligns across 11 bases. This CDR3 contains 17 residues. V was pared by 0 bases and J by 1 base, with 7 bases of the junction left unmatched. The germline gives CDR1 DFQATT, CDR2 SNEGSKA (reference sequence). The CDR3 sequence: CSARDPWTGGGQETQYF. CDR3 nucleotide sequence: TGCAGTGCTAGAGATCCCTGGACAGGGGGCGGCCAAGAGACCCAGTACTTC.

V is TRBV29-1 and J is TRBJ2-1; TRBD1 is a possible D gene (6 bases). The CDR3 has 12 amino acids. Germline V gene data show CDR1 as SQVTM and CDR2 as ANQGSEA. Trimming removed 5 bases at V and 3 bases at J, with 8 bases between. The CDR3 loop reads CSVQDSYNEQFF. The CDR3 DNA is TGCAGCGTTCAGGACAGCTACAATGAGCAGTTCTTC.

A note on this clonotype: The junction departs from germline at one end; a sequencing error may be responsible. As DNA, the CDR3 is TGTGCCAGTAGTCCCAGGGGGGCTGAAGTTTTCTTT. Translation gives CASSPRGAEVFF. The chain carries TRBV19 and TRBJ1-1; TRBD1 matches 7 bases. CDR3 length equals 12 residues. Germline lookup yields CDR1 LNHDA and CDR2 SQIVND (reference sequence).

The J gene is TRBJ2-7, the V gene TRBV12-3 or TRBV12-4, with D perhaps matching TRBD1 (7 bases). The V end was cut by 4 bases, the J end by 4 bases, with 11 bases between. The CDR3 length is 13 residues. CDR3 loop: CASSSGGIYEQYF. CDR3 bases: TGTGCCAGCAGTTCAGGGGGGATATACGAGCAGTACTTC.

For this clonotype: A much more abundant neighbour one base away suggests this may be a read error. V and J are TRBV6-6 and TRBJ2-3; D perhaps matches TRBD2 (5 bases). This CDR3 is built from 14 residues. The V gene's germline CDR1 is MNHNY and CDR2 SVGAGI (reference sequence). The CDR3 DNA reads TGTGCCAGCAGTTACTCGAGGGTCTACGATACGAAGTATTTT. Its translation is CASSYSRVYDTKYF.

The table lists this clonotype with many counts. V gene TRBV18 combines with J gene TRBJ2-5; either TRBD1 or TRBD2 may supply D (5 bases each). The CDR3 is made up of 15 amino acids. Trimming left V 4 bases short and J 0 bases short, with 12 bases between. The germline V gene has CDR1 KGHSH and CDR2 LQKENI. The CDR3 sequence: CASSRGRGYQETQYF. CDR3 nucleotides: TGTGCCAGCTCACGGGGACGGGGTTACCAAGAGACCCAGTACTTC.

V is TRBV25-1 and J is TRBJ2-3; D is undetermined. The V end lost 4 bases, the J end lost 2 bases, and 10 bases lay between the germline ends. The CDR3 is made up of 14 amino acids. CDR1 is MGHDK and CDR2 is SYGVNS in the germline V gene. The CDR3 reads CASSGGRITDTQYF. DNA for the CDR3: TGTGCCAGCAGTGGAGGAAGGATCACAGATACGCAGTATTTT.

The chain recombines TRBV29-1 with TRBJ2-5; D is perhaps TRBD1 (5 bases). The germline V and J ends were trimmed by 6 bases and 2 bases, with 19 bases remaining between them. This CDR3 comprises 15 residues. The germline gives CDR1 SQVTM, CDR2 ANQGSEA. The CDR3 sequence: CSVLSFTGDQETQYF. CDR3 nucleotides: TGCAGCGTGTTGTCCTTTACAGGTGATCAAGAGACCCAGTACTTC.

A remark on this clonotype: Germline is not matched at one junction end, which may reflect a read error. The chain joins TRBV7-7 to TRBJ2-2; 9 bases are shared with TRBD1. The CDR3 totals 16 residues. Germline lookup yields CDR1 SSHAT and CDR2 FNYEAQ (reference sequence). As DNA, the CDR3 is TGTGCTAGCAGCCAAAGGACAGGGGCGAACACCGGGGAGCTGTTTTTT. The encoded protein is CASSQRTGANTGELFF.

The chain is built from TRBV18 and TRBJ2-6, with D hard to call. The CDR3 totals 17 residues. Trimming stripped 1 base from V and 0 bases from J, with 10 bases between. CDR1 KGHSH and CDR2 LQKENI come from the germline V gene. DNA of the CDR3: TGTGCCAGCTCACCACGAGTCAGCAACTCTGGGGCCAACGTCCTGACTTTC. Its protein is CASSPRVSNSGANVLTF.

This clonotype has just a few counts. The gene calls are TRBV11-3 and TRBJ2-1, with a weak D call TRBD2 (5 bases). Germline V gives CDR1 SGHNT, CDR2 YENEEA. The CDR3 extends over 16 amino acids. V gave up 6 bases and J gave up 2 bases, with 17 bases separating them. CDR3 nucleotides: TGTGCCAGCAGGGCTCCCCGGACGGGAACCTACAATGAGCAGTTCTTC. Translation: CASRAPRTGTYNEQFF.

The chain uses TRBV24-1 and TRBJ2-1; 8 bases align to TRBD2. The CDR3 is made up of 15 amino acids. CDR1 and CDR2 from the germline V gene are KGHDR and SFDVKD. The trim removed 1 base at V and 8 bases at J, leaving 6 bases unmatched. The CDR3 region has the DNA TGTGCCACCAGTGATTTCGGACTAGCCGCCGATGAGCAGTTCTTC. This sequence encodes CATSDFGLAADEQFF.

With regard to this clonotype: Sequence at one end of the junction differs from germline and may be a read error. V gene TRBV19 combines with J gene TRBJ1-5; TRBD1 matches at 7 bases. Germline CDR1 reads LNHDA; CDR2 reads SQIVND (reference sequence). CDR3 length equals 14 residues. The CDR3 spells CACSAGQGNQPQHF. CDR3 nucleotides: TGTGCCTGTAGCGCAGGACAGGGCAATCAGCCCCAGCATTTT.

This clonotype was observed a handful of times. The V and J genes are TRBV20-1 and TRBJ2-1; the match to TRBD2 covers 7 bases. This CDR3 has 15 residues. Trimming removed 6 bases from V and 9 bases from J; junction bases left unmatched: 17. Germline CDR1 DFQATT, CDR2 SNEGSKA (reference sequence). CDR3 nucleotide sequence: TGCAGTGCCCCGACGTTCGAGCGGGGATTAAGTGAGCAGTTCTTC. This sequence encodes CSAPTFERGLSEQFF.

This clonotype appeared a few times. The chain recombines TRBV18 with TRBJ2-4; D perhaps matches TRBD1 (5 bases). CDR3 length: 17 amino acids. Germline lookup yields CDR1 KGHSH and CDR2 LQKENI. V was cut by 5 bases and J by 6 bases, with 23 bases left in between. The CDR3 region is CASSTAQAGVIRNIQYF. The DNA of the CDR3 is TGTGCCAGCTCAACTGCACAGGCAGGAGTAATAAGAAACATTCAGTACTTC.

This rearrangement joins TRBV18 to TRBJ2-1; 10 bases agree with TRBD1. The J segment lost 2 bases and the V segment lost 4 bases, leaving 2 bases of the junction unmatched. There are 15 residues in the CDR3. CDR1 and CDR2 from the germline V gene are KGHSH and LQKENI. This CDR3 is CASSQGQGTYNEQFF. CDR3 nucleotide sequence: TGTGCCAGCTCACAGGGACAGGGGACCTACAATGAGCAGTTCTTC.

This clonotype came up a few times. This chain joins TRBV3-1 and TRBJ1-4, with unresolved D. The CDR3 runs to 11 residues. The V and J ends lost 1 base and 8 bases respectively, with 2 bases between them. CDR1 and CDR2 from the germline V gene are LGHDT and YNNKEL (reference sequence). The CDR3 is CASSQGEKLFF. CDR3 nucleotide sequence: TGTGCCAGCAGCCAAGGAGAAAAACTGTTTTTT.

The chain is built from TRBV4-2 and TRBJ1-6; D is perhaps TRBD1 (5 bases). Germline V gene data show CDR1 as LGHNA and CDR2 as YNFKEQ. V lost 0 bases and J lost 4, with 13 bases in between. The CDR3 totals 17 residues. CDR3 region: CASSQESPGRYNSPLHF. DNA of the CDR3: TGTGCCAGCAGCCAAGAGTCCCCGGGACGGTATAATTCACCCCTCCACTTT.

CDR3 sequence (DNA): TGCAGTGCGGCACCACGGATCGCTTCACCCCTCCACTTT. As protein: CSAAPRIASPLHF. This rearrangement joins TRBV20-1 to TRBJ1-6, with no clear D. The CDR3 totals 13 residues. Germline V CDR1 and CDR2: DFQATT, SNEGSKA (reference sequence). Trimming pared 6 bases from V and 9 bases from J, leaving 15 bases between.